A single T cell receptor beta chain is shown here with its context. V was pared by 4 bases and J by 6 bases, with 6 bases between. The CDR3 has 11 amino acids. Germline values: CDR1 WSHSY, CDR2 SAAADI. The source of the sample is a study of blood T cell repertoires in COVID-19. On the study more broadly: Samples of COVID-19 (acute and convalescent) were obtained from the United States, Italy and Spain. From T cells, B-cell-depleted T cells, or PBMCs came the material, which was cDNA or gDNA.

Original methodology: Nucleated cell number was recorded as an estimate derived from reference gene primer amplification. The table came from immunoSEQ multiplex PCR; TCRdb's copy has only in-frame clones and leaves some out. For V, J and clone size, that table is used; D and trimming come from the DNA. This sample has 250,000 to 300,000 clones; about 80% occur once, and the top ten carry 3% to 3.5%. This chain joins TRBV10-2 and TRBJ1-2; D unclear. The TCR was taken from an elderly woman with acute or convalescent COVID-19. Sequenced input: peripheral blood. The CDR3 DNA is TGCGCCAGCAGTGCCGACAATGGCTACACCTTC. Encoded protein: CASSADNGYTF.